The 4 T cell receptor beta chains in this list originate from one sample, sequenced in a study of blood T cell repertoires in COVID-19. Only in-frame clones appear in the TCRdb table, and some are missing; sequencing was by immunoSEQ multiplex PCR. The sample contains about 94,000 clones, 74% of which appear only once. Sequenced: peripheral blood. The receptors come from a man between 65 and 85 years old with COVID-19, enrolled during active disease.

The CDR3 sequence is CATSDLKGEGYNEQFF. CDR3 DNA: TGTGCCACCAGTGATTTAAAGGGGGAGGGATACAATGAGCAGTTCTTC. The chain carries TRBV24-1 and TRBJ2-1, with a tentative D call TRBD2 (7 bases). Germline CDR1 reads KGHDR; CDR2 reads SFDVKD. The CDR3 is 16 amino acids. V lost 1 base, J lost 4 bases, and 13 bases lay in between.

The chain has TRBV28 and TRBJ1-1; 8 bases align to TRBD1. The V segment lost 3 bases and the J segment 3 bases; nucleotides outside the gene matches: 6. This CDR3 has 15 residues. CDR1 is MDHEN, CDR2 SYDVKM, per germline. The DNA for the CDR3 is TGTGCCAGCAGTTTGGCAGGGGGCTATGACACTGAAGCTTTCTTT. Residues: CASSLAGGYDTEAFF.

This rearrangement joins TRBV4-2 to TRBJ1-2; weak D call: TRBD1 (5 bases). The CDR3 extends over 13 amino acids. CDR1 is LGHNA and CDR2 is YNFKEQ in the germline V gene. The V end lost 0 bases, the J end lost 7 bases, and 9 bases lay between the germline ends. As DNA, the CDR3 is TGTGCCAGCAGCCAAGAGGGGCATCTTGGCTACACCTTC. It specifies CASSQEGHLGYTF.

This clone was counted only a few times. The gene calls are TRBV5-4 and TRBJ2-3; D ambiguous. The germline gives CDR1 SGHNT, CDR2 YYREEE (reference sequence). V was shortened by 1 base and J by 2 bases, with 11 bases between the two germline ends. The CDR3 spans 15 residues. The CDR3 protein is CASSLTQNPTDTQYF. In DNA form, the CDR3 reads TGTGCCAGCAGCTTGACACAGAACCCCACAGATACGCAGTATTTT.